One and the same sample provided the 7 T cell receptor beta chains below, sequenced in a study of radiation and T cells in renal cell carcinoma. Some clones are missing from TCRdb's copy, which holds only in-frame ones; the method was immunoSEQ multiplex PCR. The sample lists around 100,000 clones, roughly 82% seen once, with around 7.9% in the top ten. Sample time point: blood 4 weeks post-SBRT, at nephrectomy. As for treatment: 15 Gy SBRT to primary tumor, nephrectomy 4 weeks later. The sample in question was blood, obtained from a patient whose treatment included radiotherapy and nephrectomy. All receptors derive from a man in his fifties or sixties with renal cell carcinoma.

The rearrangement links TRBV6-6 to TRBJ1-4; D is unresolved. The germline V and J ends were trimmed by 5 bases and 0 bases, with 10 bases remaining between them. The germline gives CDR1 MNHNY, CDR2 SVGAGI (reference sequence). The CDR3 totals 15 residues. CDR3 sequence (DNA): TGTGCCAGCAGTAAGGGCCCTGCAACTAATGAAAAACTGTTTTTT. Translated: CASSKGPATNEKLFF.

The rearrangement links TRBV25-1 to TRBJ2-5; 7 nucleotides match TRBD2. Germline CDR1 MGHDK, CDR2 SYGVNS. V trimming: 4 bases; J trimming: 4 bases; junction bases outside the gene matches: 6. The CDR3 spans 14 residues. The CDR3 coding sequence is TGTGCCAGCAGTGTTCTAGCGGAGGGAGAGACCCAGTACTTC. Protein sequence: CASSVLAEGETQYF. Full variable domain (missing parts from reference TRBV25-1 and TRBJ2-5): EADIYQTPRYLVIGTGKKITLECSQTMGHDKMYWYQQDPGMELHLIHYSYGVNSTEKGDLSSESTVSRIRTEHFPLTLESARPSHTSQYLCASSVLAEGETQYFGPGTRLLVL.

This clone was observed a single time. This rearrangement joins TRBV9 to TRBJ2-2; 7 nucleotides agree with TRBD2. With 1 base clipped from V and 2 bases from J, the junction kept 5 bases outside the gene matches. Per the germline V gene, CDR1 is SGDLS and CDR2 is YYNGEE. This CDR3 is built from 16 residues. Here the CDR3 reads CASSVSTSPNTGELFF. The CDR3 nucleotides are TGTGCCAGCAGCGTATCGACTAGCCCTAACACCGGGGAGCTGTTTTTT.

The chain has TRBV5-4 and TRBJ1-2; D might be TRBD1 (5 bases). The germline V gene has CDR1 SGHNT and CDR2 YYREEE (reference sequence). CDR3 length equals 14 residues. The V end lost 4 bases, the J end lost 6 bases, and 16 bases lay between the germline ends. This CDR3 reads CASSTAGLRDGYTF. The CDR3 bases are TGTGCCAGCAGCACTGCGGGGCTTAGGGATGGCTACACCTTC.

The chain carries TRBV5-4 and TRBJ2-3; D not certain. This CDR3 region has 13 residues. Trimming cost V 1 base and J 1 base, with 4 bases left between them. Per germline, CDR1 SGHNT and CDR2 YYREEE (reference sequence). The CDR3 DNA sequence: TGTGCCAGCAGCTTGTATGGCACAGATACGCAGTATTTT. As protein: CASSLYGTDTQYF.

This sequence joins TRBV11-2 and TRBJ2-1; D is uncertain. There are 15 residues in the CDR3. Germline CDR1 and CDR2: SGHAT and FQNNGV. V lost 5 bases and J lost 2, with 13 bases in between. The CDR3 nucleotides read TGTGCCAGCAGCCCGGGCCCCCTCGCCTACAATGAGCAGTTCTTC. This translates into CASSPGPLAYNEQFF.

There are a few counts of this clone. The chain joins TRBV5-1 to TRBJ2-5, with 11 nucleotides matching TRBD2. There are 17 residues in the CDR3. Germline assignment: CDR1 SGHRS and CDR2 YFSETQ. V lost 6 bases, J lost 2 bases, and 12 bases stayed unmatched. The CDR3 DNA follows: TGCGCCAGCACCCGTCGCGGGACTAGCGGTCTACAAGAGACCCAGTACTTC. This codes for CASTRRGTSGLQETQYF.